The 25 T cell receptor beta chains reported below all come from one sample, sequenced in a study of T cell repertoires in cytomegalovirus infection. TCRdb passed the reads through MiXCR, listing each CDR3 protein once. Of a few hundred thousand distinct CDR3 sequences listed, 22% are singletons. Sequencing was performed on CD8+ T cells from PBMCs. These receptors were obtained from a human donor in good health (CMV status not recorded). Some clones in this sample may be carry-over from other donors' samples.

About this clonotype: Likely a read error: the CDR3 ends without its conserved phenylalanine or tryptophan. The chain has TRBV7-2 and TRBJ2-3, with D hard to call. The length of the CDR3 is 13 residues. Germline V lookup: CDR1 SGHTA, CDR2 FQGNSA. Trimming pared 5 bases from V and 2 bases from J, leaving 8 bases between. This CDR3 is CASSGPLTDTQYY. CDR3 sequence (DNA): TGTGCCAGCAGCGGGCCTCTCACAGATACGCAGTATTAT.

In this sample, this clonotype turned up a few times. The chain recombines TRBV5-4 with TRBJ2-3, with a possible D match to TRBD2 (7 bases). This CDR3 contains 15 residues. The V end was cut by 4 bases, the J end by 6 bases, with 18 bases between. CDR1 and CDR2 (germline): SGHNT, YYREEE (reference sequence). The CDR3 DNA is TGTGCCAGCAGCCCCGGGGGGCGCACGGAGGATACGCAGTATTTT. The encoded protein is CASSPGGRTEDTQYF.

The J gene is TRBJ1-1, the V gene TRBV29-1; no clear D. Germline lookup yields CDR1 SQVTM and CDR2 ANQGSEA. The CDR3 loop spans 14 amino acids. V was shortened by 1 base and J by 7 bases, with 16 bases between the two germline ends. CDR3: CSVEGGREVGEAFF. CDR3 coding DNA: TGCAGCGTTGAAGGGGGTAGGGAGGTTGGTGAAGCTTTCTTT.

Ten or more counts support this clonotype. The genes are TRBV28 and TRBJ2-1; TRBD2 matches 9 bases. Germline loops: CDR1 MDHEN, CDR2 SYDVKM. The CDR3 extends over 15 amino acids. J lost 3 bases, V lost 5 bases, and 5 bases had no gene match. In nucleotides, the CDR3 is TGTGCCAGCAGTCCCGGGACTAGCCGCTACAATGAGCAGTTCTTC. Its protein is CASSPGTSRYNEQFF. Full variable domain (remainder filled in from reference TRBV28 and TRBJ2-1): DVKVTQSSRYLVKRTGEKVFLECVQDMDHENMFWYRQDPGLGLRLIYFSYDVKMKEKGDIPEGYSVSREKKERFSLILESASTNQTSMYLCASSPGTSRYNEQFFGPGTRLTVL.

The chain couples TRBV11-1 to TRBJ1-1, with D perhaps matching TRBD1 (6 bases). The germline V and J ends were trimmed by 0 bases and 3 bases, with 11 bases remaining between them. Germline V gene data show CDR1 as SGHAT and CDR2 as FQDESV (reference sequence). The length of the CDR3 is 15 residues. The CDR3 is CASSLAQGGHTEAFF. Written as DNA, the CDR3 is TGTGCCAGCAGCTTAGCGCAAGGGGGGCACACTGAAGCTTTCTTT.

The chain recombines TRBV7-2 with TRBJ1-1; 10 bases agree with TRBD1. CDR1 SGHTA and CDR2 FQGNSA come from the germline V gene. Unmatched junction bases numbered 1, after V lost 1 base and J lost 5 bases. The CDR3 loop spans 14 amino acids. The CDR3 here is CASSLVDRGTEAFF. CDR3 nucleotide sequence: TGTGCCAGCAGCTTAGTGGACAGGGGGACTGAAGCTTTCTTT. The full variable domain, in which reference TRBV7-2 and TRBJ1-1 provide the parts outside the CDR3, is GAGVSQSPSNKVTEKGKDVELRCDPISGHTALYWYRQSLGQGLEFLIYFQGNSAPDKSGLPSDRFSAERTGGSVSTLTIQRTQQEDSAVYLCASSLVDRGTEAFFGQGTRLTVV.

This chain links TRBV3-1 with TRBJ2-1; 8 nucleotides match TRBD1. J gave up 3 bases and V 1 base, and 5 bases lay outside the gene matches. From germline, CDR1 is LGHDT and CDR2 YNNKEL (reference sequence). This CDR3 is 16 amino acids long. The CDR3 spells CASSQGRTGNYNEQFF. Written as DNA, the CDR3 is TGTGCCAGCAGCCAAGGAAGGACAGGGAACTACAATGAGCAGTTCTTC.

The sample holds many counts of this clonotype. The J gene is TRBJ2-5, the V gene TRBV7-8, with 7 positions matching TRBD1. With V trimmed by 4 bases and J by 4 bases, 9 bases remained unmatched. The CDR3 extends over 15 amino acids. Germline lookup yields CDR1 SGHVS and CDR2 FQNEAQ. The CDR3 coding sequence is TGTGCCAGCAGCTGGGTCCGACAGGGCCCAGAGACCCAGTACTTC. Amino acids: CASSWVRQGPETQYF. Variable domain in full (rest from reference TRBV7-8 and TRBJ2-5): GAGVSQSPRYKVAKRGQDVALRCDPISGHVSLFWYQQALGQGPEFLTYFQNEAQLDKSGLPSDRFFAERPEGSVSTLKIQRTQQEDSAVYLCASSWVRQGPETQYFGPGTRLLVL.

This chain connects TRBV28 to TRBJ2-1; 8 bases match TRBD2. With V trimmed by 4 bases and J by 5 bases, 4 bases remained unmatched. This CDR3 spans 14 amino acids. The V gene's germline CDR1 is MDHEN and CDR2 SYDVKM. The CDR3 reads CASSSGLVDNEQFF. The DNA for the CDR3 is TGTGCCAGCAGTTCGGGACTAGTGGACAATGAGCAGTTCTTC.

At least ten counts were recorded for this clonotype. The V and J genes are TRBV7-6 and TRBJ2-7; TRBD2 is a possible D gene (5 bases). V shed 5 bases and J shed 7 bases, with 9 bases lying between them. CDR1 SGHVS and CDR2 FNYEAQ come from the germline V gene. The length of the CDR3 is 11 residues. The CDR3 coding sequence is TGTGCCAGCAGCGAATCGGGGGAGCAGTACTTC. Encoded protein: CASSESGEQYF.

In DNA, the CDR3 is TGTGCCAGCAGCCCTCCTGAGAGGACCATGAACACTGAAGCTTTCTTT. The encoded protein is CASSPPERTMNTEAFF. The rearrangement joins TRBV7-6 to TRBJ1-1; D is ambiguous. The CDR3 extends over 16 amino acids. CDR1 is SGHVS and CDR2 is FNYEAQ in the germline V gene. The germline V and J ends were trimmed by 5 bases and 0 bases, with 16 bases remaining between them.

V usage is TRBV5-4 and J usage is TRBJ2-1, with D perhaps TRBD1 (5 bases). Per germline, CDR1 SGHNT and CDR2 YYREEE (reference sequence). The V end was cut by 7 bases, the J end by 7 bases, with 21 bases between. This CDR3 has 15 residues. CDR3 residues: CASVSIGSPGNEQFF. The CDR3 DNA is TGTGCCAGCGTAAGCATTGGGTCACCAGGGAATGAGCAGTTCTTC.

This clonotype was seen just once. This rearrangement joins TRBV3-1 to TRBJ1-3; D unresolved. The V gene's germline CDR1 is LGHDT and CDR2 YNNKEL (reference sequence). CDR3 length: 14 residues. Trimming removed 1 base at V and 2 bases at J, with 6 bases between. CDR3 region: CASSQATAGNTIYF. DNA of the CDR3: TGTGCCAGCAGCCAAGCTACCGCTGGAAACACCATATATTTT.

This clonotype has just a few counts. The chain has TRBV28 and TRBJ2-2, with 8 positions matching TRBD1. CDR3 length equals 15 residues. Unmatched junction bases numbered 8, after V lost 5 bases and J lost 6 bases. The germline V gene encodes CDR1 MDHEN and CDR2 SYDVKM. The CDR3 region is CASSQSTGAAGELFF. In DNA, the CDR3 is TGTGCCAGCAGTCAGTCGACAGGGGCGGCCGGGGAGCTGTTTTTT. Combining the CDR3 with reference TRBV28 and TRBJ2-2 gives the whole variable domain DVKVTQSSRYLVKRTGEKVFLECVQDMDHENMFWYRQDPGLGLRLIYFSYDVKMKEKGDIPEGYSVSREKKERFSLILESASTNQTSMYLCASSQSTGAAGELFFGEGSRLTVL.

This clonotype was picked up a small number of times. The chain uses TRBV25-1 and TRBJ2-2; D remains ambiguous. Germline CDR1 and CDR2: MGHDK and SYGVNS. The CDR3 sequence is 13 residues long. Trimming shortened V by 4 bases and J by 2 bases, and 5 bases separated the two germline ends. In DNA, the CDR3 is TGTGCCAGCAGTGTGGCAAACACCGGGGAGCTGTTTTTT. Translating gives CASSVANTGELFF.

The table lists this clonotype with many counts. The chain uses TRBV7-9 and TRBJ1-4; D not resolved. CDR1 is SEHNR and CDR2 is FQNEAQ in the germline V gene (reference sequence). The ends were cut back, 5 bases at V and 4 bases at J, with 8 bases in the middle. The CDR3 is made up of 13 amino acids. CDR3 sequence: CASSTPNNEKLFF. CDR3 in DNA: TGTGCCAGCAGCACCCCTAATAATGAAAAACTGTTTTTT.

This clonotype was detected only a few times. Compared with germline, one end of the junction differs, possibly owing to a read error. This chain uses TRBV7-8 with TRBJ2-1; D uncertain. CDR3 length: 14 residues. Germline-derived CDR1 and CDR2 are SGHVS and FQNEAQ. The CDR3 region is CASVGGSWDNGQFF. DNA of the CDR3: TGTGCCAGTGTCGGTGGCTCGTGGGATAATGGGCAGTTCTTC.

This clonotype appeared a few times. J is TRBJ2-1 and V is TRBV20-1, with 7 bases aligning to TRBD1. Germline CDR1 and CDR2: DFQATT and SNEGSKA (reference sequence). V trimming: 4 bases; J trimming: 8 bases; junction bases outside the gene matches: 14. The CDR3 totals 15 residues. CDR3 region: CSAILPGTEGYEQFF. The CDR3 bases are TGCAGTGCTATCCTCCCCGGGACAGAAGGGTATGAGCAGTTCTTC.

This clonotype was detected ten times or more. One end of the junction does not line up with germline, which may come from a read error. The gene calls are TRBV7-6 and TRBJ2-1, with 11 bases fitting TRBD2. This CDR3 has 15 amino acids. Germline CDR1 and CDR2: SGHVS and FNYEAQ. The CDR3 nucleotides are TGTGCCAGCAGCGTAGCGGGGGGGCCGTCCGATGAGCAGTTCTTC. This translates into CASSVAGGPSDEQFF.

This clonotype appeared a few times. The genes are TRBV7-6 and TRBJ2-2; D may be TRBD2 (7 bases). Germline V gene lookup returns CDR1 SGHVS and CDR2 FNYEAQ. The CDR3 spans 16 residues. V was pared by 5 bases and J by 4 bases, with 17 bases between. CDR3 nucleotide sequence: TGTGCCAGCAGCCCCTGGGGGGGCAAGGGCACCGGGGAGCTGTTTTTT. Encoded protein: CASSPWGGKGTGELFF. Full variable domain (missing parts from reference TRBV7-6 and TRBJ2-2): GAGVSQSPRYKVTKRGQDVALRCDPISGHVSLYWYRQALGQGPEFLTYFNYEAQQDKSGLPNDRFSAERPEGSISTLTIQRTEQRDSAMYRCASSPWGGKGTGELFFGEGSRLTVL.

This clonotype was seen ten or more times. The rearrangement uses TRBV7-2 and TRBJ2-1; 14 bases match TRBD2. CDR1 SGHTA and CDR2 FQGNSA come from the germline V gene. There are 16 residues in the CDR3. V dropped 8 bases and J dropped 7; count of bases not matched to a gene: 10. The CDR3 DNA reads TGTGCCAGCGCGAGGCCAGGACTAGCGGGGGGAAATGAGCAGTTCTTC. It yields the protein CASARPGLAGGNEQFF.

The chain recombines TRBV6-2 or TRBV6-3 with TRBJ2-2; D is uncertain. The V gene lost 0 bases and the J gene lost 6 bases, with 11 bases spanning the gap. This CDR3 has 15 amino acids. The germline V gene has CDR1 MNHEY and CDR2 SVGEGT. The CDR3 DNA follows: TGTGCCAGCAGTTACTCGTGGAAGGGCCCCGGGGAGCTGTTTTTT. Its translation is CASSYSWKGPGELFF.

This chain links TRBV12-3 or TRBV12-4 with TRBJ1-2, with TRBD1 as a possible D gene (5 bases). The germline V and J ends were trimmed by 3 bases and 5 bases, with 13 bases remaining between them. This CDR3 is 14 amino acids long. CDR3 bases: TGTGCCAGCAGTTTGGGGGAGAATTATTATGGCTACACCTTC. Translation gives CASSLGENYYGYTF.

This clonotype has at least ten counts. V usage is TRBV7-2 and J usage is TRBJ1-1; D uncertain. The CDR3 length is 13 residues. V lost 2 bases and J 2 bases, leaving 6 bases between the germline ends. Germline loops: CDR1 SGHTA, CDR2 FQGNSA. CDR3 in DNA: TGTGCCAGCAGCTTATTCGGTAACACTGAAGCTTTCTTT. It specifies CASSLFGNTEAFF.

The sample holds a few counts of this clonotype. V is TRBV29-1 and J is TRBJ2-7; D may be TRBD1 (6 bases). This CDR3 has 11 residues. CDR1 is SQVTM, CDR2 ANQGSEA, per germline. Trimming removed 6 bases at V and 6 bases at J, with 12 bases between. DNA for the CDR3: TGCAGCGTCAAACAGGGTAGCGAGCAGTACTTC. This gives the protein CSVKQGSEQYF.